This T cell receptor beta chain comes out of a study of graft-versus-host responses after intestinal transplantation. Findings of the study overall: Peak circulating GvH clone levels were associated with early post-transplant HvG declines. GvH clones were identified in recipient marrow, with some first appearing in ileum or blood.

Libraries were prepared by immunoSEQ multiplex PCR; TCRdb keeps only in-frame clonotypes and omits some of them. The table shows fewer than 95,000 clones, with 85% to 95% occurring only once. Points on this clone: The target antigen is unknown.

The germline gives CDR1 GTSNPN, CDR2 SVGIG (reference sequence). CDR3 length: 14 residues. With V trimmed by 3 bases and J by 5 bases, 4 bases remained unmatched. The clonotype originates from a human donor who received an intestinal transplant. This chain links TRBV30 with TRBJ2-1, with 10 positions matching TRBD1. The sequenced sample was unstimulated CD8+ T cells sorted from spleen or lymph node cells, obtained before intestinal transplant. The CDR3 reads CAWRSGTGDNEQFF. The CDR3, as DNA: TGTGCCTGGAGATCTGGGACAGGGGACAATGAGCAGTTCTTC.